What follows are 28 T cell receptor beta chains derived from one specimen sequenced in a study of blood T cell repertoires in COVID-19. Here immunoSEQ multiplex PCR was the method, and the copy in TCRdb shows in-frame clones only, minus some. The table includes a few hundred thousand clones, approximately 81% detected once. Material: PBMCs or T cells enriched from blood (not recorded which). The receptors originated from a man aged 40-49 years who had recovered from COVID-19.

V is TRBV19 and J is TRBJ1-5, with a weak D call TRBD1 (5 bases). Germline CDR1 is LNHDA and CDR2 is SQIVND (reference sequence). The ends were cut back, 3 bases at V and 3 bases at J, with 18 bases in the middle. CDR3 size: 17 residues. The CDR3 protein is CASSMVRGRSSNQPQHF. For the CDR3, the DNA is TGTGCCAGTAGTATGGTAAGGGGCCGAAGCTCCAATCAGCCCCAGCATTTT.

The chain couples TRBV30 to TRBJ1-2; TRBD1 matches 7 bases. CDR1 is GTSNPN and CDR2 is SVGIG in the germline V gene (reference sequence). After removal of 5 bases from V and 7 bases from J, the junction contained 4 bases not matched to a gene. The CDR3 totals 11 residues. CDR3 in DNA: TGTGCCTGGTATCGGACAGGTGGCTACACCTTC. Protein sequence: CAWYRTGGYTF.

Here the CDR3 DNA reads TGTGCCAGCAGCTCCCAGGGGTGGCAGGGCTCTGGAAACACCATATATTTT. Translation gives CASSSQGWQGSGNTIYF. The chain carries TRBV7-9 and TRBJ1-3; D is perhaps TRBD1 (6 bases). The CDR3 sequence is 17 residues long. Looked up from germline, CDR1 is SEHNR and CDR2 is FQNEAQ (reference sequence). Trimming removed 4 bases from V and 0 bases from J, with 16 bases in between.

V usage is TRBV11-2 and J usage is TRBJ2-7; the D is unclear. V dropped 3 bases and J dropped 3 bases, with 9 bases sitting between them. CDR1 SGHAT and CDR2 FQNNGV come from the germline V gene. The CDR3 is made up of 13 amino acids. This chain's CDR3 is CASSFNRNYEQYF. The CDR3, as DNA: TGTGCCAGCAGCTTTAACAGAAACTACGAGCAGTACTTC.

This clone occurred a few times. V and J are TRBV19 and TRBJ2-7; D might be TRBD2 (5 bases). The CDR3 totals 20 residues. Trimming pared 2 bases from V and 0 bases from J, leaving 26 bases between. Per germline, CDR1 LNHDA and CDR2 SQIVND (reference sequence). In DNA, the CDR3 is TGTGCCAGTAGTATAATGAGCGGCGCGTCGGACGGATTGCCCTCCTACGAGCAGTACTTC. The encoded protein is CASSIMSGASDGLPSYEQYF.

A single count supports this clone. The V and J genes are TRBV24-1 and TRBJ2-7, with 11 bases that match TRBD1. With 2 bases clipped from V and 6 bases from J, the junction kept 2 bases outside the gene matches. CDR3 size: 14 residues. Germline values: CDR1 KGHDR, CDR2 SFDVKD. The CDR3 protein is CATSDSGTGGEQYF. In DNA, the CDR3 is TGTGCCACCAGTGATTCCGGGACAGGGGGCGAGCAGTACTTC.

This clone was counted only a few times. The DNA of the CDR3 is TGCGCCAGCAGCCAAAATCCTAGCACGGCCGGGGAGCTGTTTTTT. Translation: CASSQNPSTAGELFF. V usage is TRBV4-1 and J usage is TRBJ2-2; possibly TRBD2 for D (5 bases). V lost 2 bases and J lost 6, with 13 bases in between. The V gene's germline CDR1 is MGHRA and CDR2 YSYEKL. The CDR3 extends over 15 amino acids.

The chain links TRBV5-5 to TRBJ1-5; TRBD1 matches at 11 bases. Germline V gives CDR1 SGHKS, CDR2 YYEKEE (reference sequence). Germline trimming cut 4 bases from V and 4 bases from J; bases unmatched to any gene: 1. The CDR3 spans 14 residues. The CDR3 region is CASSRDRGNQPQHF. CDR3 in DNA: TGTGCCAGCAGCCGGGACAGGGGGAATCAGCCCCAGCATTTT.

V and J are TRBV6-2 or TRBV6-3 and TRBJ2-7, with 7 nucleotides matching TRBD1. J lost 2 bases, V lost 2 bases, and 6 bases had no gene match. This CDR3 contains 15 residues. Germline loops: CDR1 MNHEY, CDR2 SVGEGT. The CDR3 DNA reads as TGTGCCAGCAGTTACGGACAGGCAAGTACCTACGAGCAGTACTTC. Amino acids: CASSYGQASTYEQYF.

The chain couples TRBV5-1 to TRBJ1-3, with no clear D. The CDR3 has 16 residues. The V and J ends lost 4 bases and 0 bases respectively, with 14 bases between them. Germline assignment: CDR1 SGHRS and CDR2 YFSETQ. The CDR3 coding sequence is TGCGCCAGCAGCCCAAGACTGAGCAACTCTGGAAACACCATATATTTT. The encoded protein is CASSPRLSNSGNTIYF. Complete variable domain (other parts from reference TRBV5-1 and TRBJ1-3): KAGVTQTPRYLIKTRGQQVTLSCSPISGHRSVSWYQQTPGQGLQFLFEYFSETQRNKGNFPGRFSGRQFSNSRSEMNVSTLELGDSALYLCASSPRLSNSGNTIYFGEGSWLTVV.

In the case of this clone: At the DNA level, this CDR3 is encoded by other sequences in the same sample as well. The chain employs TRBV7-9 and TRBJ1-3; D gene unclear. Germline V gene lookup returns CDR1 SEHNR and CDR2 FQNEAQ (reference sequence). V was pared by 2 bases and J by 0 bases, with 5 bases between. The CDR3 has 14 residues. CDR3 bases: TGTGCCAGCAGCTTATCTATCTCTGGAAACACCATATATTTT. Its translation: CASSLSISGNTIYF.

V and J are TRBV2 and TRBJ2-5; D might be TRBD1 (5 bases). The CDR3 sequence is 14 residues long. Germline CDR1 reads SNHLY; CDR2 reads FYNNEI. The ends were cut back, 6 bases at V and 1 base at J, with 12 bases in the middle. This CDR3 is CASSLRTSQETQYF. The CDR3 bases are TGTGCCAGCAGCCTTAGGACAAGCCAAGAGACCCAGTACTTC.

The V gene is TRBV6-5, the J gene TRBJ1-4; 7 bases align to TRBD1. The length of the CDR3 is 15 residues. Losses at the gene ends were 6 bases for V and 7 bases for J; bases not matched to a gene: 11. In germline, CDR1 is MNHEY, CDR2 SVGAGI. The CDR3 region is CASRLRGGVSEKLFF. The CDR3 DNA reads as TGTGCCAGCAGACTCAGAGGGGGCGTGAGTGAAAAACTGTTTTTT.

This chain joins TRBV5-1 and TRBJ2-3; D unclear. V was pared by 4 bases and J by 3 bases, with 9 bases between. Germline V gives CDR1 SGHRS, CDR2 YFSETQ. CDR3 length: 13 residues. CDR3 region: CASSTEVTDTQYF. The CDR3 coding sequence is TGCGCCAGCAGCACTGAAGTAACAGATACGCAGTATTTT.

The count of this clone is one. The V and J genes are TRBV3-1 (or the pseudogene TRBV3-2) and TRBJ1-4, with D possibly TRBD1 on 5 matching bases. The CDR3 is 16 amino acids. From germline, CDR1 is LGHDT and CDR2 YNNKEL (reference sequence). V was cut by 4 bases and J by 2 bases, with 14 bases left in between. The CDR3 reads CASSRGIWGTNEKLFF. CDR3 nucleotide sequence: TGTGCCAGCAGCCGCGGGATCTGGGGCACTAATGAAAAACTGTTTTTT.

The genes are TRBV18 and TRBJ2-3; TRBD1 agrees at 8 bases. This CDR3 is 15 amino acids long. Losses at the gene ends were 6 bases for V and 2 bases for J; bases not matched to a gene: 7. CDR1 and CDR2 from the germline V gene are KGHSH and LQKENI. The CDR3 DNA sequence: TGTGCCAGCTCCCCGGGACAGGTTCCCACAGATACGCAGTATTTT. Its translation is CASSPGQVPTDTQYF.

The chain links TRBV29-1 to TRBJ2-1; 14 bases agree with TRBD2. The CDR3 loop spans 18 amino acids. Germline loops: CDR1 SQVTM, CDR2 ANQGSEA. J lost 8 bases, V lost 6 bases, and 18 bases had no gene match. The CDR3 DNA is TGCAGCGTCGATACCGGTGGGACTAGCGGGAGTTCCGATTATGAGCAGTTCTTC. Translation: CSVDTGGTSGSSDYEQFF.

This chain uses TRBV6-2 or TRBV6-3 with TRBJ1-5; 8 bases fit TRBD1. Trimming cost V 0 bases and J 3 bases; bases outside gene matches: 7. Germline-derived CDR1 and CDR2 are MNHEY and SVGEGT. The CDR3 extends over 17 amino acids. The chain's CDR3 is CASSYSLGTGNNQPQHF. In DNA, the CDR3 is TGTGCCAGCAGTTACTCGTTGGGGACAGGAAACAATCAGCCCCAGCATTTT.

The genes are TRBV29-1 and TRBJ2-7; the D gene is possibly TRBD2 (6 bases). This CDR3 spans 13 amino acids. CDR1 is SQVTM and CDR2 is ANQGSEA in the germline V gene. The V end was cut by 6 bases, the J end by 5 bases, with 17 bases between. CDR3 loop: CSVGRTSVDEQYF. The CDR3 DNA follows: TGCAGCGTGGGGAGGACATCCGTGGACGAGCAGTACTTC.

The chain joins TRBV6-6 to TRBJ1-3; D possibly corresponds to TRBD1 (5 bases). The V gene's germline CDR1 is MNHNY and CDR2 SVGAGI (reference sequence). Trimming shortened V by 0 bases and J by 4 bases, and 7 bases separated the two germline ends. The CDR3 sequence is 14 residues long. The CDR3 DNA reads TGTGCCAGCAGTTACTCGGGGCCCGGAAACACCATATATTTT. Its protein is CASSYSGPGNTIYF.

V gene TRBV5-4 combines with J gene TRBJ2-5, with D perhaps TRBD2 (6 bases). The CDR3 is made up of 15 amino acids. The germline V gene encodes CDR1 SGHNT and CDR2 YYREEE (reference sequence). V shed 1 base and J shed 5 bases, with 15 bases lying between them. Here the CDR3 reads CASSLRDGSEETQYF. Here the CDR3 DNA reads TGTGCCAGCAGCTTGAGGGACGGGAGTGAGGAGACCCAGTACTTC.

V gene TRBV27 combines with J gene TRBJ2-1, with unresolved D. The CDR3 spans 15 residues. Germline loops: CDR1 MNHEY, CDR2 SMNVEV (reference sequence). Trimming shortened V by 3 bases and J by 0 bases, and 9 bases separated the two germline ends. CDR3 sequence reads: CASSLVRSSYNEQFF. Written as DNA, the CDR3 is TGTGCCAGCAGTTTGGTGAGGAGCTCCTACAATGAGCAGTTCTTC.

The V call is TRBV6-5, the J call TRBJ2-5, with D possibly TRBD2 on 6 matching bases. Germline-derived CDR1 and CDR2 are MNHEY and SVGAGI. V was cut by 0 bases and J by 14 bases, with 16 bases left in between. The CDR3 has 13 amino acids. The DNA for the CDR3 is TGTGCCAGCAGTTACTCGGTGGCTGCGGGAAGATACTTC. Its protein is CASSYSVAAGRYF.

V usage is TRBV7-9 and J usage is TRBJ1-1; D not certain. This CDR3 is built from 14 residues. V lost 3 bases, J lost 2 bases, and 10 bases lay in between. The germline CDR1 and CDR2 sequences are SEHNR and FQNEAQ (reference sequence). The CDR3 bases are TGTGCCAGCAGCTTCACGACACCTAACACTGAAGCTTTCTTT. Translated, it gives CASSFTTPNTEAFF.

The chain combines TRBV7-6 with TRBJ2-1; the D gene is possibly TRBD2 (7 bases). Trimming shortened V by 5 bases and J by 7 bases, and 21 bases separated the two germline ends. Looked up from germline, CDR1 is SGHVS and CDR2 is FNYEAQ. The CDR3 runs 16 residues. This CDR3 reads CASSPVGGGRGNEQFF. The CDR3 DNA is TGTGCCAGCAGCCCCGTGGGGGGCGGGAGAGGGAATGAGCAGTTCTTC. Together with reference TRBV7-6 and TRBJ2-1, the CDR3 gives the full variable domain: GAGVSQSPRYKVTKRGQDVALRCDPISGHVSLYWYRQALGQGPEFLTYFNYEAQQDKSGLPNDRFSAERPEGSISTLTIQRTEQRDSAMYRCASSPVGGGRGNEQFFGPGTRLTVL.

This chain connects TRBV5-6 to TRBJ1-6; the D gene is possibly TRBD1 (6 bases). Germline values: CDR1 SGHDT, CDR2 YYEEEE. The germline V and J ends were trimmed by 4 bases and 7 bases, with 12 bases remaining between them. This CDR3 has 14 amino acids. The CDR3: CASSARGNNSPLHF. For the CDR3, the DNA is TGTGCCAGCAGCGCCAGGGGAAACAATTCACCCCTCCACTTT.

The chain recombines TRBV28 with TRBJ2-2; D is possibly TRBD2 (5 bases). Germline V CDR1 and CDR2: MDHEN, SYDVKM. The CDR3 has 15 residues. The V and J ends lost 1 base and 2 bases respectively, with 8 bases between them. In nucleotides, the CDR3 is TGTGCCAGCAGTTTATCCGGGATTAACACCGGGGAGCTGTTTTTT. Protein: CASSLSGINTGELFF.

The chain couples TRBV2 to TRBJ1-5, with TRBD1 matching over 8 bases. The V segment lost 8 bases and the J segment 7 bases; nucleotides outside the gene matches: 10. Germline V gives CDR1 SNHLY, CDR2 FYNNEI. The CDR3 contains 14 residues. The CDR3 is CASSVGTGAQPQHF. In DNA form, the CDR3 reads TGTGCCAGCTCGGTCGGGACAGGTGCACAGCCCCAGCATTTT.